These 18 T cell receptor beta chains originate from one sample sequenced in a study of blood T cell repertoires in COVID-19. Profiled with immunoSEQ multiplex PCR; TCRdb holds only in-frame clones, not every one. The table includes 65,000 to 95,000 clones, approximately 91% detected once. The sequenced material came from peripheral blood. These receptor sequences come from a man between 65 and 85 years old with active or convalescent COVID-19.

The gene calls are TRBV9 and TRBJ1-2; no reliable D call. Germline CDR1 and CDR2: SGDLS and YYNGEE. V lost 3 bases, J lost 4 bases, and 16 bases lay in between. The CDR3 extends over 15 amino acids. DNA of the CDR3: TGTGCCAGCAGCGCCGCACCTCCATCGGGCTATGGCTACACCTTC. This encodes CASSAAPPSGYGYTF. Looking up the rest from reference TRBV9 and TRBJ1-2 gives the full variable domain: DSGVTQTPKHLITATGQRVTLRCSPRSGDLSVYWYQQSLDQGLQFLIQYYNGEERAKGNILERFSAQQFPDLHSELNLSSLELGDSALYFCASSAAPPSGYGYTFGSGTRLTVV.

The J gene is TRBJ1-1, the V gene TRBV5-5; D remains unclear. With 4 bases removed from V and 7 bases from J, the gap between germline ends came to 14 bases. CDR1 is SGHKS and CDR2 is YYEKEE in the germline V gene (reference sequence). The CDR3 sequence is 13 residues long. The CDR3 is CASSPVPVREAFF. The CDR3 region has the DNA TGTGCCAGCAGCCCAGTACCTGTCCGTGAAGCTTTCTTT.

This clone was seen a few times. The chain links TRBV5-1 to TRBJ1-6, with D perhaps matching TRBD1 (6 bases). Trimming took off 5 bases at V and 0 bases at J, with 12 bases between the two ends. Germline CDR1 and CDR2: SGHRS and YFSETQ. The CDR3 has 16 residues. DNA of the CDR3: TGCGCCAGCAGTCGGGACACGAGCTCCTATAATTCACCCCTCCACTTT. Translating gives CASSRDTSSYNSPLHF.

V usage is TRBV16 and J usage is TRBJ2-1; TRBD1 aligns across 7 bases. Germline CDR1 and CDR2: KGHSY and FQNENV. With V trimmed by 0 bases and J by 4 bases, 3 bases remained unmatched. The CDR3 extends over 15 amino acids. The CDR3 nucleotides are TGTGCCAGCAGCCAATCAGGGGGCCCGTACAATGAGCAGTTCTTC. This encodes CASSQSGGPYNEQFF.

V usage is TRBV14 and J usage is TRBJ1-1; D ambiguous. The length of the CDR3 is 14 residues. Trimming shortened V by 1 base and J by 1 base, and 7 bases separated the two germline ends. Germline CDR1 reads SGHDN; CDR2 reads FVKESK. CDR3 sequence reads: CASSQGRENTEAFF. Here the CDR3 DNA reads TGTGCCAGCAGCCAAGGACGGGAGAACACTGAAGCTTTCTTT.

The CDR3 here is CASSVLSGGQETQYF. DNA of the CDR3: TGTGCCAGCAGCGTACTATCGGGGGGCCAAGAGACCCAGTACTTC. The V and J genes are TRBV9 and TRBJ2-5, with 7 bases fitting TRBD2. This CDR3 region has 15 residues. From germline, CDR1 is SGDLS and CDR2 YYNGEE. With 1 base clipped from V and 1 base from J, the junction kept 4 bases outside the gene matches.

The chain employs TRBV6-5 and TRBJ2-7; TRBD1 matches at 8 bases. Germline V lookup: CDR1 MNHEY, CDR2 SVGAGI. J lost 1 base, V lost 2 bases, and 4 bases had no gene match. This CDR3 spans 15 amino acids. In DNA, the CDR3 is TGTGCCAGCAGTTACCAAGGGACAGGATCCTACGAGCAGTACTTC. It codes for CASSYQGTGSYEQYF.

The V call is TRBV6-5, the J call TRBJ2-7; 11 bases are a match to TRBD1. CDR1 is MNHEY and CDR2 is SVGAGI in the germline V gene. Unmatched junction bases numbered 12, after V lost 8 bases and J lost 9 bases. The CDR3 covers 14 residues. The CDR3 reads CASRRTGGDGGQYF. The CDR3, as DNA: TGTGCCAGCCGAAGGACAGGGGGCGATGGCGGGCAGTACTTC.

In this sample, this clone turned up once. V usage is TRBV28 and J usage is TRBJ1-2, with D perhaps TRBD1 (5 bases). V was shortened by 2 bases and J by 0 bases, with 7 bases between the two germline ends. This CDR3 is 14 amino acids long. Germline lookup yields CDR1 MDHEN and CDR2 SYDVKM. The CDR3 region has the DNA TGTGCCAGCAGTTTAGCGGGACCTAACTATGGCTACACCTTC. Translation gives CASSLAGPNYGYTF.

This chain links TRBV28 with TRBJ1-4; 9 bases are shared with TRBD1. The CDR3 totals 14 residues. V gave up 7 bases and J gave up 7 bases; unmatched junction bases: 7. Germline V gene sequence: CDR1 MDHEN, CDR2 SYDVKM. CDR3 in DNA: TGTGCCAGCATGCCCGGACAGGGGAGTGAAAAACTGTTTTTT. It specifies CASMPGQGSEKLFF. The full variable domain, completed using reference TRBV28 and TRBJ1-4, is DVKVTQSSRYLVKRTGEKVFLECVQDMDHENMFWYRQDPGLGLRLIYFSYDVKMKEKGDIPEGYSVSREKKERFSLILESASTNQTSMYLCASMPGQGSEKLFFGSGTQLSVL.

The V call is TRBV7-2, the J call TRBJ2-1; TRBD2 agrees at 9 bases. This CDR3 region has 16 residues. Germline V gives CDR1 SGHTA, CDR2 FQGNSA. V lost 5 bases to trimming and J lost 6 bases; unmatched junction nucleotides: 11. The CDR3 DNA reads TGTGCCAGCAGCCCTTCCCTAGCGGGGACCCTCAATGAGCAGTTCTTC. Translated: CASSPSLAGTLNEQFF.

This chain connects TRBV7-8 to TRBJ1-1; D is unresolved. The CDR3 is 13 residues long. The germline gives CDR1 SGHVS, CDR2 FQNEAQ. Trimming shortened V by 1 base and J by 3 bases, and 6 bases separated the two germline ends. DNA for the CDR3: TGTGCCAGCAGCTTAGTTCCAGACACTGAAGCTTTCTTT. Encoded protein: CASSLVPDTEAFF. The full variable domain, with the rest looked up from reference TRBV7-8 and TRBJ1-1, is GAGVSQSPRYKVAKRGQDVALRCDPISGHVSLFWYQQALGQGPEFLTYFQNEAQLDKSGLPSDRFFAERPEGSVSTLKIQRTQQEDSAVYLCASSLVPDTEAFFGQGTRLTVV.

The chain uses TRBV27 and TRBJ1-4; no firm D call. The germline V and J ends were trimmed by 10 bases and 5 bases, with 17 bases remaining between them. CDR3 length equals 14 residues. CDR1 is MNHEY and CDR2 is SMNVEV in the germline V gene (reference sequence). CDR3 DNA: TGTGCCACCCGACGGGGTTCGACGAATGAAAAACTGTTTTTT. Translation gives CATRRGSTNEKLFF.

The V gene is TRBV7-9, the J gene TRBJ2-7, with TRBD1 matching 7 bases. The V gene end was trimmed by 5 bases and the J gene end by 1 base; junction bases not matched to a gene: 11. This CDR3 spans 16 amino acids. From germline, CDR1 is SEHNR and CDR2 FQNEAQ (reference sequence). CDR3 residues: CASSGPGQPRSYEQYF. CDR3 in DNA: TGTGCCAGCAGCGGGCCGGGACAGCCTAGATCCTACGAGCAGTACTTC.

CDR3 residues: CASSLKGQPLTEAFF. In DNA form, the CDR3 reads TGTGCCAGCAGCTTAAAGGGACAGCCGTTGACTGAAGCTTTCTTT. This chain links TRBV7-3 with TRBJ1-1, with 7 nucleotides matching TRBD1. Germline V gene data show CDR1 as SGHTA and CDR2 as FQGTGA. V lost 1 base, J lost 5 bases, and 7 bases stayed unmatched. There are 15 residues in the CDR3.

The chain employs TRBV7-3 and TRBJ2-3; D is perhaps TRBD2 (7 bases). The CDR3 loop spans 14 amino acids. CDR1 is SGHTA and CDR2 is FQGTGA in the germline V gene. Trimming stripped 1 base from V and 12 bases from J, with 17 bases between. Here the CDR3 reads CASSLIPSGGPQYF. CDR3 nucleotide sequence: TGTGCCAGCAGCTTAATTCCGTCCGGGGGGCCTCAGTATTTT.

As DNA, the CDR3 is TGCAGCGTACGACAGGTTAACACCGGGGAGCTGTTTTTT. Amino acids: CSVRQVNTGELFF. The rearrangement links TRBV29-1 to TRBJ2-2; D perhaps matches TRBD1 (6 bases). V lost 6 bases to trimming and J lost 2 bases, with 10 bases between them. CDR1 is SQVTM, CDR2 ANQGSEA, per germline. This CDR3 is 13 amino acids long.

This clone occurred a few times. The rearrangement links TRBV28 to TRBJ1-2; 7 bases are a match to TRBD1. Germline assignment: CDR1 MDHEN and CDR2 SYDVKM. After removal of 2 bases from V and 8 bases from J, the junction contained 5 bases not matched to a gene. The CDR3 totals 13 residues. The CDR3 reads CASSLRGGLGYTF. CDR3 sequence (DNA): TGTGCCAGCAGTTTACGAGGGGGCTTGGGCTACACCTTC.